Reported below is one T cell receptor beta chain. The sample contains more than one DNA sequence encoding this CDR3. These data come from a study of shared clonotypes between healthy human individuals. Study-level information: CD8 memory received one plate per donor, CD8 naive two, CD4 memory three and CD4 naive three.

TCRdb's table, derived via immunoSEQ multiplex PCR, lists solely in-frame clones and lacks some. The sample records some 2,100,000 clones, about 93% being singletons. Naive CD8 cells, CD45RO-negative and positively selected for CCR7, excluded terminally differentiated effector memory CD45RA+ cells. Germline CDR1 SQVTM, CDR2 ANQGSEA. Trimming left V 4 bases short and J 4 bases short, with 5 bases between. CDR3 length: 10 residues. The sequenced sample was naive CD8+ T cells from PBMCs. This receptor was taken from a man aged 18 to 30 in good health. Some clones in this sample may be carry-over from other donors' samples. This sequence joins TRBV29-1 and TRBJ2-7; TRBD1 or TRBD2 may be the D gene (5 bases each). Here the CDR3 DNA reads TGCAGCGTTGGGGGGTACGAGCAGTACTTC. Its protein is CSVGGYEQYF.